This passage covers 21 T cell receptor beta chains from one sample sequenced in a study of cytomegalovirus exposure and HLA in healthy donors. Repertoires were generated with immunoSEQ multiplex PCR, while TCRdb's copy carries only in-frame clones and drops some. The sample records 60,000 to 90,000 clones, less than 95% being singletons. Sequencing was done on a sample of PBMCs. These receptors originate from a woman aged 18-29 years in good health and CMV-seronegative.

The CDR3 spells CASTVAGGFETQYF. CDR3 DNA sequence: TGTGCCAGCACTGTGGCGGGGGGCTTCGAGACCCAGTACTTC. V usage is TRBV2 and J usage is TRBJ2-5, with TRBD2 identical over 8 bases. Germline V gives CDR1 SNHLY, CDR2 FYNNEI. V lost 7 bases and J lost 5; bases outside the gene matches: 9. The length of the CDR3 is 14 residues.

This rearrangement joins TRBV5-1 to TRBJ2-1; possible D gene TRBD1, 5 bases. The V gene's germline CDR1 is SGHRS and CDR2 YFSETQ. V was cut by 2 bases and J by 3 bases, with 12 bases left in between. The CDR3 totals 15 residues. In DNA form, the CDR3 reads TGCGCCAGCAGCTTCTTAGCCCAGGGCTACAATGAGCAGTTCTTC. This codes for CASSFLAQGYNEQFF.

V is TRBV5-4 and J is TRBJ1-6; 11 positions agree with TRBD1. Germline V gene sequence: CDR1 SGHNT, CDR2 YYREEE (reference sequence). This CDR3 comprises 17 residues. The V gene end was trimmed by 3 bases and the J gene end by 5 bases; junction bases not matched to a gene: 7. The CDR3 sequence is CASSWGTGGPNNSPLHF. The CDR3 DNA reads TGTGCCAGCAGCTGGGGGACAGGGGGACCGAATAATTCACCCCTCCACTTT. The full variable domain, completed using reference TRBV5-4 and TRBJ1-6, is ETGVTQSPTHLIKTRGQQVTLRCSSQSGHNTVSWYQQALGQGPQFIFQYYREEENGRGNFPPRFSGLQFPNYSSELNVNALELDDSALYLCASSWGTGGPNNSPLHFGNGTRLTVT.

The CDR3 nucleotides read TGTGCCAGCAGGGCCGGACGGGGGGCGGATGAGCAGTTCTTC. It translates to CASRAGRGADEQFF. The V call is TRBV28, the J call TRBJ2-1; the D gene is possibly TRBD2 (7 bases). The germline V gene encodes CDR1 MDHEN and CDR2 SYDVKM. Trimming removed 6 bases from V and 8 bases from J, with 17 bases in between. The length of the CDR3 is 14 residues.

The V and J genes are TRBV18 and TRBJ1-2; unclear D gene. This CDR3 spans 14 amino acids. Trimming removed 6 bases at V and 4 bases at J, with 15 bases between. Germline values: CDR1 KGHSH, CDR2 LQKENI. The CDR3 reads CASSSTLSSYGYTF. The CDR3, as DNA: TGTGCCAGCTCTTCTACTCTCTCGTCCTATGGCTACACCTTC.

V is TRBV27 and J is TRBJ2-3; D uncertain. The V end lost 2 bases, the J end lost 1 base, and 10 bases lay between the germline ends. Germline V gene data show CDR1 as MNHEY and CDR2 as SMNVEV (reference sequence). The CDR3 contains 15 residues. The CDR3 sequence is CASSLTPIRTDTQYF. The CDR3 nucleotides read TGTGCCAGCAGTTTAACTCCCATTCGCACAGATACGCAGTATTTT.

The CDR3 nucleotides read TGTGCCAGCAGCGCAGGGGTGAACACTGAAGCTTTCTTT. This gives the protein CASSAGVNTEAFF. The chain has TRBV7-3 and TRBJ1-1, with a weak D call TRBD1 (6 bases). V was pared by 5 bases and J by 0 bases, with 7 bases between. This CDR3 region has 13 residues. Germline CDR1 reads SGHTA; CDR2 reads FQGTGA.

The V gene is TRBV10-3, the J gene TRBJ1-5, with a tentative D call TRBD1 (5 bases). V lost 1 base and J 4 bases, leaving 14 bases between the germline ends. Looked up from germline, CDR1 is ENHRY and CDR2 is SYGVKD. The CDR3 spans 16 residues. The DNA of the CDR3 is TGTGCCATCAGTGAGTTGGGGCCCCGGGGGAATCAGCCCCAGCATTTT. This encodes CAISELGPRGNQPQHF.

The sample holds one count of this clone. The chain employs TRBV11-3 and TRBJ1-3; unclear D gene. Trimming took 3 bases from V and 8 from J, leaving 11 bases between them. There are 13 residues in the CDR3. The germline V gene encodes CDR1 SGHNT and CDR2 YENEEA. CDR3 nucleotides: TGTGCCAGCAGCTTGGGCCCCGGGGACACCATATATTTT. This codes for CASSLGPGDTIYF.

This clone was observed once. This sequence joins TRBV5-4 and TRBJ2-3; D might be TRBD2 (7 bases). This CDR3 is built from 16 residues. The V gene's germline CDR1 is SGHNT and CDR2 YYREEE (reference sequence). Between the trimmed V and J ends, which lost 4 bases and 1 base, there was a span of 16 bases. For the CDR3, the DNA is TGTGCCAGCAGCATACAAAGGGGGGGAGGCACAGATACGCAGTATTTT. Its translation: CASSIQRGGGTDTQYF. Together with reference TRBV5-4 and TRBJ2-3, the CDR3 gives the full variable domain: ETGVTQSPTHLIKTRGQQVTLRCSSQSGHNTVSWYQQALGQGPQFIFQYYREEENGRGNFPPRFSGLQFPNYSSELNVNALELDDSALYLCASSIQRGGGTDTQYFGPGTRLTVL.

The V and J genes are TRBV10-3 and TRBJ1-1, with 7 bases fitting TRBD1. Losses at the gene ends were 11 bases for V and 0 bases for J; bases not matched to a gene: 6. Germline V gives CDR1 ENHRY, CDR2 SYGVKD. The length of the CDR3 is 13 residues. The CDR3 protein is CAGSGTVNTEAFF. The DNA for the CDR3 is TGTGCCGGCTCAGGGACAGTGAACACTGAAGCTTTCTTT.

The chain has TRBV7-2 and TRBJ2-5; tentative D call: TRBD2 (5 bases). The CDR3 has 15 residues. Trimming stripped 0 bases from V and 5 bases from J, with 13 bases between. The germline V gene has CDR1 SGHTA and CDR2 FQGNSA. CDR3 in DNA: TGTGCCAGCAGCTTAGCCCCTAGGAGGAGGGAGACCCAGTACTTC. It codes for CASSLAPRRRETQYF.

CDR3 nucleotide sequence: TGTGCCACCAGCAGAGGTGCCAGGGGGATCGGGGAGCTGTTTTTT. The encoded protein is CATSRGARGIGELFF. The chain combines TRBV15 with TRBJ2-2; 7 positions agree with TRBD1. Germline loops: CDR1 LNHNV, CDR2 YYDKDF (reference sequence). The length of the CDR3 is 15 residues. J was trimmed by 7 bases and V by 1 base; bases with no gene match: 6.

The CDR3 DNA follows: TGTGCCAGCAGTAACAGGGGGGGGATGAACACTGAAGCTTTCTTT. Translation: CASSNRGGMNTEAFF. V gene TRBV6-5 combines with J gene TRBJ1-1, with 8 bases lining up with TRBD1. With V trimmed by 5 bases and J by 0 bases, 5 bases remained unmatched. CDR1 and CDR2 (germline): MNHEY, SVGAGI. The CDR3 is made up of 15 amino acids.

The chain joins TRBV11-3 to TRBJ1-1; D not resolved. The germline CDR1 and CDR2 sequences are SGHNT and YENEEA. The ends were cut back, 0 bases at V and 5 bases at J, with 10 bases in the middle. This CDR3 spans 14 amino acids. CDR3 DNA: TGTGCCAGCAGCTTAGATACTCGGGATACTGAAGCTTTCTTT. Amino acids: CASSLDTRDTEAFF.

V is TRBV7-2 and J is TRBJ2-3; weak D call: TRBD1 (6 bases). This CDR3 has 17 amino acids. V was cut by 1 base and J by 3 bases, with 17 bases left in between. Germline loops: CDR1 SGHTA, CDR2 FQGNSA. The CDR3 region is CASSLGLDRPRTDTQYF. Written as DNA, the CDR3 is TGTGCCAGCAGCTTAGGACTCGACAGGCCTAGGACAGATACGCAGTATTTT.

The chain uses TRBV5-6 and TRBJ2-3; TRBD2 is a possible D gene (6 bases). The length of the CDR3 is 12 residues. Looked up from germline, CDR1 is SGHDT and CDR2 is YYEEEE. Trimming cost V 0 bases and J 13 bases, with 12 bases left between them. The DNA of the CDR3 is TGTGCCAGCAGCTTGGTTTCGGGGGAAAAGTATTTT. Translated: CASSLVSGEKYF.

The rearrangement uses TRBV5-1 and TRBJ1-1; no reliable D call. V lost 3 bases to trimming and J lost 5 bases, with 14 bases between them. Germline assignment: CDR1 SGHRS and CDR2 YFSETQ. The CDR3 loop spans 14 amino acids. The CDR3 coding sequence is TGCGCCAGCAGCTCTGGGGAGGTTCGGACTGAAGCTTTCTTT. It encodes CASSSGEVRTEAFF.

This chain links TRBV7-2 with TRBJ2-5; D possibly corresponds to TRBD2 (6 bases). V lost 3 bases to trimming and J lost 4 bases, with 12 bases between them. The CDR3 has 14 amino acids. In germline, CDR1 is SGHTA, CDR2 FQGNSA. In DNA, the CDR3 is TGTGCCAGCAGCTTCGGGAGAGTTATAGAGACCCAGTACTTC. This translates into CASSFGRVIETQYF.

The chain combines TRBV2 with TRBJ2-5; 7 positions match TRBD1. The CDR3 runs to 13 residues. Germline values: CDR1 SNHLY, CDR2 FYNNEI. J was trimmed by 7 bases and V by 6 bases; bases with no gene match: 8. CDR3 nucleotides: TGTGCCAGCAGACGCGGACAGGACGGGACCCAGTACTTC. Translated: CASRRGQDGTQYF.

The chain is built from TRBV13 and TRBJ1-6, with 9 bases lining up with TRBD1. The J segment lost 5 bases and the V segment lost 5 bases, leaving 7 bases of the junction unmatched. This CDR3 spans 16 amino acids. Germline values: CDR1 PRHDT, CDR2 FYEKMQ (reference sequence). CDR3 in DNA: TGTGCCAGCAGCCGCAGACAGGGGGTTCATAATTCACCCCTCCACTTT. Translated: CASSRRQGVHNSPLHF.